A selection of T cell receptor beta chains follows, all from one sample in a study of OX40 agonist ivuxolimab in advanced cancers. Method: immunoSEQ multiplex PCR; TCRdb's copy keeps in-frame clones and lacks some. The sample holds about 96,000 clones, 80% to 95% seen once. The specimen comprised CD4+ or CD8+ T cells sorted from blood, sampled in a trial of the OX40 agonist ivuxolimab. The receptor set was obtained from an adult with an advanced solid tumor such as melanoma, head and neck, liver or kidney cancer. Both conserved end residues are part of each CDR3. Fields, in order: D gene, J gene, V gene, clone size, CDR3 DNA, CDR3 protein. The D gene is left open where the match is weak. Expanded clones get a size class; other rows say once, few or many, or leave the size out.

D gene: .; J gene: TRBJ2-5; V gene: TRBV10-3; clone size: .; CDR3 DNA: TGTGCCATCAGTGAGTCGCTGGAGACCCAGTACTTC; CDR3 protein: CAISESLETQYF
D gene: .; J gene: TRBJ1-4; V gene: TRBV19; clone size: .; CDR3 DNA: TGTGCCAGTAGTAGAGGAGATGTATTGAATGAAAAACTGTTTTTT; CDR3 protein: CASSRGDVLNEKLFF
D gene: TRBD1; J gene: TRBJ1-6; V gene: TRBV2; clone size: .; CDR3 DNA: TGTGCCAGCAATCCGACAGGGGCCACTACACCCCTCCACTTT; CDR3 protein: CASNPTGATTPLHF
D gene: TRBD2; J gene: TRBJ2-3; V gene: TRBV11-3; clone size: .; CDR3 DNA: TGTGCCAGCAGCTTAGATGGTCTAGCGGGAGGTCCCACAGATACGCAGTATTTT; CDR3 protein: CASSLDGLAGGPTDTQYF
D gene: TRBD1; J gene: TRBJ2-7; V gene: TRBV5-8; clone size: .; CDR3 DNA: TGTGCCAGCAGCCCGCCGGGACAGACCTACGAGCAGTACTTC; CDR3 protein: CASSPPGQTYEQYF
D gene: .; J gene: TRBJ2-1; V gene: TRBV11-3; clone size: .; CDR3 DNA: TGTGCCAGCAGCTTAGTACAGGGGGGGGAGTTCTTC; CDR3 protein: CASSLVQGGEFF
D gene: .; J gene: TRBJ2-7; V gene: TRBV19; clone size: .; CDR3 DNA: TGTGCCAGTAGTACGCTATGGGGGGGCGACTACGAGCAGTACTTC; CDR3 protein: CASSTLWGGDYEQYF
D gene: .; J gene: TRBJ2-1; V gene: TRBV6-5; clone size: once; CDR3 DNA: TGTGCCAGCAGTTACGGGTCAGGGACGATCAATGAGCAGTTCTTC; CDR3 protein: CASSYGSGTINEQFF
D gene: .; J gene: TRBJ2-1; V gene: TRBV11-3; clone size: .; CDR3 DNA: TGTGCCAGCACCCGGGACCCCCTAAGTACTGAGCAGTTCTTC; CDR3 protein: CASTRDPLSTEQFF
D gene: TRBD2; J gene: TRBJ2-3; V gene: TRBV2; clone size: few; CDR3 DNA: TGTGCCAGCAGCGCCCCGGGACTAGCGGGAGGATATACGCAGTATTTT; CDR3 protein: CASSAPGLAGGYTQYF
D gene: TRBD1; J gene: TRBJ2-7; V gene: TRBV9; clone size: .; CDR3 DNA: TGTGCCAGCAGCGGGGGACAGGGATTCTACGAGCAGTACTTC; CDR3 protein: CASSGGQGFYEQYF
D gene: TRBD1; J gene: TRBJ2-4; V gene: TRBV11-3; clone size: .; CDR3 DNA: TGTGCCACAGGGGCAGGGGGCGAAAAAAACATTCAGTACTTC; CDR3 protein: CATGAGGEKNIQYF
D gene: TRBD1; J gene: TRBJ2-1; V gene: TRBV6-5; clone size: .; CDR3 DNA: TGTGCCAGCAGTTCCCCGGGACAGGGGGACAATGAGCAGTTCTTC; CDR3 protein: CASSSPGQGDNEQFF
D gene: .; J gene: TRBJ1-2; V gene: TRBV5-1; clone size: .; CDR3 DNA: TGCGCCAGCAGCTTGGCCACGACGGCGGCTAACTATGGCTACACCTTC; CDR3 protein: CASSLATTAANYGYTF
D gene: .; J gene: TRBJ2-2; V gene: TRBV18; clone size: once; CDR3 DNA: TGTGCCAGCTCACCACAGGGGGCCGGGGAGCTGTTTTTT; CDR3 protein: CASSPQGAGELFF
D gene: TRBD2; J gene: TRBJ2-7; V gene: TRBV4-2; clone size: .; CDR3 DNA: TGTGCCAGCAGCCCCCTAGCGGATAACTCCTACGAGCAGTACTTC; CDR3 protein: CASSPLADNSYEQYF
D gene: .; J gene: TRBJ2-1; V gene: TRBV27; clone size: .; CDR3 DNA: TGTGCCAGCATACCTCGCGGTACGGACTCCTACAATGAGCAGTTCTTC; CDR3 protein: CASIPRGTDSYNEQFF
D gene: TRBD1; J gene: TRBJ2-2; V gene: TRBV19; clone size: .; CDR3 DNA: TGTGCCAGTAGGGGACAGAGGGTGGGGACCGGGGAGCTGTTTTTT; CDR3 protein: CASRGQRVGTGELFF
D gene: TRBD1; J gene: TRBJ1-3; V gene: TRBV11-2; clone size: .; CDR3 DNA: TGTGCCAGCAGCCACGGACAGGGGGCTGGAAACACCATATATTTT; CDR3 protein: CASSHGQGAGNTIYF
D gene: TRBD1; J gene: TRBJ2-3; V gene: TRBV19; clone size: .; CDR3 DNA: TGTGCCAGTAGTATAGATCCTCCCGACAGGGGGCGAATCTCTAGCACAGATACGCAGTATTTT; CDR3 protein: CASSIDPPDRGRISSTDTQYF